This T cell receptor (beta chain) was captured in a study of blood T cells in healthy people across ages. This clonotype has more than one count but fewer than ten. As yet, its antigen is unknown. Study observations and caveats: Higher diversity and more naive CD4+ cells were features of long-lived donors, compared to aged donors.

Germline values: CDR1 SGHVS, CDR2 FQNEAQ. Trimming pared 1 base from V and 7 bases from J, leaving 10 bases between. The CDR3 sequence is 14 residues long. A second PCR, run for about 7 to 11 cycles, used a sample-barcoded 5' primer plus a J-beta primer mix. At least 2.5 million CDR3-containing paired-end reads were obtained per sample. TCRdb used MiXCR to reprocess the 5' RACE reads, holding one entry per CDR3 protein. Among some 640,000 distinct CDR3 sequences listed, roughly 49% were seen once. The draw of peripheral blood yielded about 10 milliliters from each donor. The chain recombines TRBV7-8 with TRBJ1-4, with D possibly matching TRBD1 (6 bases). Source material: blood. The TCR comes from a woman aged 55-69 years in good health. The DNA of the CDR3 is TGTGCCAGCAGCTTAGGCAGGGGTGGTGAAAAACTGTTTTTT. This gives the protein CASSLGRGGEKLFF.